Reported below is one T cell receptor (beta chain). The antigen remains unidentified. The sample comes from a study of T cell responses to AZD1222 COVID-19 vaccine. Method: immunoSEQ multiplex PCR; TCRdb's copy keeps in-frame clones and lacks some. The sample has tens of thousands of clones, approximately 85% seen once. Study findings and constraints: Reports say nearly half of spike-specific TCRs go after unmutated variant regions. Donors were mostly white British, more females; clonal diversity possibly underestimated.

Second-dose schedules of about 4 or about 12 weeks were combined. There are 16 residues in the CDR3. V was clipped by 4 bases and J by 0 bases, with 15 bases between them. Germline CDR1 and CDR2: MDHEN and SYDVKM. This clonotype originated in an adult who received the AZD1222 COVID-19 vaccine. This sequence joins TRBV28 and TRBJ1-2; D unclear. The specimen comprised peripheral blood, sampled 28 days after the second AZD1222 dose. The CDR3 DNA is TGTGCCAGCAGTTCATCAACTTCAGCAGCTAACTATGGCTACACCTTC. The encoded protein is CASSSSTSAANYGYTF.